Reported below is one TCR beta chain. This entry belongs to a study of control samples from healthy donors and cancer patients. Method: immunoSEQ multiplex PCR; TCRdb's copy keeps in-frame clones and lacks some. The sample's table shows about 190,000 clones. The V and J ends lost 0 bases and 0 bases respectively, with 7 bases between them. The CDR3 runs to 15 residues. Germline loops: CDR1 SGHDT, CDR2 YYEEEE. The chain uses TRBV5-6 and TRBJ1-5; D gene ambiguous. The sequencing input was blood. This sequence originates from a woman aged 25 to 39 in good health. The CDR3 sequence: CASSLGVYSNQPQHF. The CDR3 nucleotides are TGTGCCAGCAGCTTGGGAGTTTATAGCAATCAGCCCCAGCATTTT.